This T cell receptor (beta chain) was sequenced in a study of blood T cell repertoires in COVID-19. Across the study: PBMCs, B-cell-depleted T cells, or T cells provided the cDNA or gDNA that made up the material.

As to this clone: Other DNA sequences in this specimen translate into the identical CDR3.

In germline, CDR1 is SGHRS, CDR2 YFSETQ. V was pared by 3 bases and J by 8 bases, with 7 bases of the junction left unmatched. The CDR3 extends over 14 amino acids. As originally analysed: Reference gene primers were amplified, and this amplification served to estimate nucleated cell counts. The method was immunoSEQ multiplex PCR; TCRdb's version includes in-frame clones alone and lacks a portion of them. V, J and clone size were drawn from that table, and D and trimming were deduced from the DNA. The sample has about 170,000 clones, over 75% seen once; the top ten hold 1% to 1.5%. The V call is TRBV5-1, the J call TRBJ1-4, with TRBD1 matching 7 bases. The TCR was taken from a man between 60 and 70 years old who had recovered from COVID-19. Sequencing was performed on peripheral blood. CDR3 region: CASSSRGQGEKLFF. CDR3 sequence (DNA): TGCGCCAGCAGCTCTAGGGGGCAGGGGGAAAAACTGTTTTTT.